The source of this TCR beta chain is a study of T cell changes during pregnancy in multiple sclerosis. Clones were sequenced by immunoSEQ multiplex PCR, and TCRdb holds only the in-frame ones, with some missing. The sample shows about 20,000 clones, about 87% of them seen only once. This CDR3 region has 19 residues. V was clipped by 4 bases and J by 7 bases; unmatched bases: 17. CDR1 is MGHRA, CDR2 YSYEKL, per germline. The sequence was obtained from a female donor in good health, enrolled as a control in a pregnancy study. V is TRBV4-1 and J is TRBJ2-1, with 12 bases identical to TRBD2. The sequenced sample was CD8+ T cells from peripheral blood mononuclear cells, obtained in the third trimester of pregnancy. CDR3 region: CASSPSPSGGAGWDNEQFF. DNA for the CDR3: TGCGCCAGCAGCCCCTCCCCTAGCGGGGGGGCAGGTTGGGATAATGAGCAGTTCTTC.